This TCR beta chain was obtained from a study of identical twins. Study observations and caveats: Out-of-frame alpha sequences shared between twins exhibited an excess of low generation probability.

CDR1 is SGDLS, CDR2 YYNGEE, per germline. The V gene lost 3 bases and the J gene lost 5 bases, with 24 bases spanning the gap. The CDR3 is 17 amino acids. A universal primer site came from template switching; cDNA carried unique molecular identifiers. Each CDR3 protein gets one entry after TCRdb re-called the 5' RACE reads with MiXCR. The data show around 1.7 million distinct CDR3 sequences, around a third seen once. A note on this clonotype: The antigen remains undetermined.

The V gene is TRBV9, the J gene TRBJ2-7; D might be TRBD1 (6 bases). The sequence came from a newborn girl in good health. Sequenced: cord blood. CDR3 in DNA: TGTGCCAGCAGCGCAAGTGGGCTAGGTAGGGGGAGAGACGAGCAGTACTTC. Residues: CASSASGLGRGRDEQYF.